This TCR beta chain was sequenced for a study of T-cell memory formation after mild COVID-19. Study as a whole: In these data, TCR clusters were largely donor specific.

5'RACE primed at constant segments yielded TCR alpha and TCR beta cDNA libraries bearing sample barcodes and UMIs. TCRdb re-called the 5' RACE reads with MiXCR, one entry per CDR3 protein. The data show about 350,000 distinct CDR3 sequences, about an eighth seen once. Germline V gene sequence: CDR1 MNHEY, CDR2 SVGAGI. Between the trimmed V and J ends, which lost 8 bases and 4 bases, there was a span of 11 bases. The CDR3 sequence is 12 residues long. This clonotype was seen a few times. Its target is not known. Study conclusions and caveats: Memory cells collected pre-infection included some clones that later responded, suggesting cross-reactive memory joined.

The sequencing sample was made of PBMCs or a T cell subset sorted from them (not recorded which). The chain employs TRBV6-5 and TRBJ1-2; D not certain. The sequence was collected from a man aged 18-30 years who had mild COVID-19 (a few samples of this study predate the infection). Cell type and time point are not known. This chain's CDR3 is CASGRLGYGYTF. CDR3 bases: TGTGCCAGCGGACGGCTTGGCTATGGCTACACCTTC.